This is a list of T cell receptor beta chains from one sample in a study of patients and donors after allogeneic stem cell transplantation. TCRdb re-called the RT-PCR reads through MiXCR, storing one row per CDR3 protein. The data show 90,000 to 120,000 distinct CDR3 sequences, around 33% seen once. The specimen was blood, either unsorted or a sorted T cell fraction (not recorded which). These receptors were collected from a human donor who was either an allogeneic HSCT recipient or a stem cell or donor lymphocyte infusion donor (not recorded which). It is not recorded whose cells these are; they may come from a transplant donor. The CDR3 runs from the conserved cysteine through the conserved F or W. The D gene is left open where the match is weak. Where a row states a size, it is once, few, many or the class of an expanded clone; other rows omit it.

length	size	D	V	J	DNA	CDR3
14	few	TRBD1	TRBV6-5	TRBJ1-1	TGTGCCAGCAGTTATACAGGGGCGAACACTGAAGCTTTCTTT	CASSYTGANTEAFF
13	few	TRBD1	TRBV6-2/TRBV6-3	TRBJ2-1	TGTGCCAGCAGTACGACAGGGCTTGATGAGCAGTTCTTC	CASSTTGLDEQFF
15	few	NA	TRBV6-1	TRBJ1-5	TGTGCCAGCAGTGATTGGGGGAACAGCAATCAGCCCCAGCATTTT	CASSDWGNSNQPQHF
11	NA	NA	TRBV20-1	TRBJ2-5	TGCAGCGGGGCGCATATAGAGACCCAGTACTTC	CSGAHIETQYF
15	NA	TRBD2	TRBV28	TRBJ2-2	TGTGCCAGCAGTTCTAGCGGGGTAAACACCGGGGAGCTGTTTTTT	CASSSSGVNTGELFF
14	NA	NA	TRBV28	TRBJ2-2	TGTGCCAGCAGGCGGAGGGCCGGCACCGGGGAGCTGTTTTTT	CASRRRAGTGELFF
10	few	NA	TRBV29-1	TRBJ1-4	TGCATCGTGAGACGGGAAAAACTGTTTTTT	CIVRREKLFF
17	NA	TRBD2	TRBV7-9	TRBJ2-5	TGTGCCAGCAGCTGGGCACCGGGACTAGCAGTACAAGAGACCCAGTACTTC	CASSWAPGLAVQETQYF
13	many	NA	TRBV11-2	TRBJ1-1	TGTGCCAGCAGGGTGGAGATGAACACTGAAGCTTTCTTT	CASRVEMNTEAFF
13	NA	NA	TRBV29-1	TRBJ2-1	TGCAGCGCCGTACTGACAGGTATGAATGAGCAGTTCTTC	CSAVLTGMNEQFF
14	NA	TRBD2	TRBV6-1	TRBJ2-1	TGTGCCAGCAGTGAAAGGACTAGAGTAAATGAGCAGTTCTTC	CASSERTRVNEQFF
16	NA	NA	TRBV21-1	TRBJ1-1	TGTGCCAGCAGCAAAGCGCTCGGACGCAAGAACACTGAAGCTTTCTTT	CASSKALGRKNTEAFF
15	NA	TRBD1	TRBV24-1	TRBJ1-1	TGTGCCACCAGCCCCGGGACAGGGAGGAGCACTGAAGCTTTCTTT	CATSPGTGRSTEAFF
15	few	NA	TRBV12-5	TRBJ1-5	TGTGCTAGTGGTTTGGTACCGGTGGGCAATCAGCCCCAGCATTTT	CASGLVPVGNQPQHF
15	NA	NA	TRBV12-3/TRBV12-4	TRBJ2-1	TGTGCCAGCAGGGCAAATGAGGGGTCCTACAATGAGCAGTTCTTC	CASRANEGSYNEQFF
16	NA	TRBD1	TRBV11-2	TRBJ2-4	TGTGCCAGCAGCCCCCAGGGGGCAGGGTTCCTTGGCATTCAGTACTTC	CASSPQGAGFLGIQYF
19	NA	TRBD2	TRBV4-2	TRBJ2-1	TGTGCCAGCAGCCAAGACCGGGCCTATAGCGGGAGGTGGGGCAATGAGCAGTTCTTC	CASSQDRAYSGRWGNEQFF
16	NA	TRBD2	TRBV7-6	TRBJ2-3	TGTGCCAGCAGCTCCTTGGCGGGAGGAAGCACAGATACGCAGTATTTT	CASSSLAGGSTDTQYF
15	few	NA	TRBV18	TRBJ1-1	TGTGCCAGCTCACTAGAGATAATAGGGGCCACTGAAGCTTTCTTT	CASSLEIIGATEAFF
15	once	NA	TRBV7-2	TRBJ2-5	TGTGCCAGCAGCCCACTCCGGGACGGGCTAGAGACCCAGTACTTC	CASSPLRDGLETQYF
16	NA	NA	TRBV20-1	TRBJ2-4	TGCAGTGCACCCCCCCCGGGAATGAGGGCCAAAAACATTCAGTACTTC	CSAPPPGMRAKNIQYF
14	NA	TRBD1	TRBV29-1	TRBJ2-7	TGCAGCGTTACTCCCGGGACAGCCAAAACCGAGCAGTACTTC	CSVTPGTAKTEQYF
13	NA	TRBD1	TRBV12-3/TRBV12-4	TRBJ1-1	TGTGCCAGCAGTTCGACAGGGGTCGGTGAAGCTTTCTTT	CASSSTGVGEAFF
13	few	NA	TRBV29-1	TRBJ2-7	TGCAGCGTTGAAGGACTAGAATCCTACGAGCAGTACTTC	CSVEGLESYEQYF
15	few	NA	TRBV18	TRBJ2-7	TGTGCCAGCTCACCAGATCGCATCGGCCCCTACGAGCAGTACTTC	CASSPDRIGPYEQYF
17	NA	NA	TRBV4-3	TRBJ1-6	TGCGCCAGCAGCCAAGATCTTTCAGTTCCGTATTTGAGACCCCTCCACTTT	CASSQDLSVPYLRPLHF
14	many	NA	TRBV10-3	TRBJ1-1	TGTGCCATCAGAAAAAGTGGGCGGGGCACTGAAGCTTTCTTT	CAIRKSGRGTEAFF
15	NA	TRBD1	TRBV11-3	TRBJ2-6	TGTGCCAGCAGCATCCCGACAGGGGAGTCCAACGTCCTGACTTTC	CASSIPTGESNVLTF
15	NA	TRBD1	TRBV6-2/TRBV6-3	TRBJ1-1	TGTGCCAGCAGACTGATAAACAGGGGTGGCACTGAAGCTTTCTTT	CASRLINRGGTEAFF
13	few	TRBD1	TRBV12-3/TRBV12-4	TRBJ1-1	TGTGCCAGCGGTAAAACAGGGGACACTGAAGCTTTCTTT	CASGKTGDTEAFF
15	NA	NA	TRBV5-6	TRBJ2-7	TGTGCCAGCAGCTTGGCGGGATACTTCCACTACGAGCAGTACTTC	CASSLAGYFHYEQYF
15	NA	NA	TRBV6-1	TRBJ2-2	TGTGCCAGCAGTGTGCGAGGAGCGAACACCGGGGAGCTGTTTTTT	CASSVRGANTGELFF
16	few	NA	TRBV12-3/TRBV12-4	TRBJ1-3	TGTGCCAGCAGTTTAAGTCGTAGGCAATCTGGAAACACCATATATTTT	CASSLSRRQSGNTIYF
12	NA	NA	TRBV4-3	TRBJ1-2	TGCGCCAGCAGGGGACTTAGAGATGGCTACACCTTC	CASRGLRDGYTF
15	many	NA	TRBV28	TRBJ1-2	TGTGCCAGCCGACAGGACCCCCTGAACTACTATGGCTACACCTTC	CASRQDPLNYYGYTF
13	NA	NA	TRBV9	TRBJ2-3	TGTGCCAGCAGCGTAGGACGGTTAGATACGCAGTATTTT	CASSVGRLDTQYF
15	few	NA	TRBV10-3	TRBJ2-7	TGTGCCATCAGTGGCCCTGACAGGAGCTCCTACGAGCAGTACTTC	CAISGPDRSSYEQYF
16	few	TRBD1	TRBV29-1	TRBJ1-5	TGCAGCGTTGCTGACAGGGCGACAGGACCGAATCAGCCCCAGCATTTT	CSVADRATGPNQPQHF
14	few	TRBD1	TRBV5-1	TRBJ1-1	TGCGCCAGCAGCGAGGGACAGTTGAACACTGAAGCTTTCTTT	CASSEGQLNTEAFF
12	few	NA	TRBV20-1	TRBJ1-2	TGCAGTGCTAGGGCCGTTAACTATGGCTACACCTTC	CSARAVNYGYTF
17	NA	NA	TRBV11-2	TRBJ2-1	TGTGCCAGCAGCCCCGCGTTTGGGTTAGGGGGGGACAATGAGCAGTTCTTC	CASSPAFGLGGDNEQFF
16	many	TRBD1	TRBV12-3/TRBV12-4	TRBJ1-1	TGTGCCAGCCGCTCGGGGACAGTGGTCATGAACACTGAAGCTTTCTTT	CASRSGTVVMNTEAFF
13	NA	NA	TRBV11-2	TRBJ2-2	TGTGCCAGCAGCTTAGTACGGATCGGGGAGCTGTTTTTT	CASSLVRIGELFF
14	NA	NA	TRBV6-6	TRBJ2-1	TGTGCCAGCAGGGACGGGATCGGGCGGCATGAGCAGTTCTTC	CASRDGIGRHEQFF
12	NA	NA	TRBV10-3	TRBJ2-5	TGTGCCATCAGTGAGTACGGGGAGACCCAGTACTTC	CAISEYGETQYF